A selection of T cell receptor beta chains follows, all from one sample in a study of blood T cell repertoires in COVID-19. Sequenced by immunoSEQ multiplex PCR; TCRdb stores in-frame clones only, minus some. The sample includes approximately 300,000 clones, approximately 89% of them seen just once. Sample: PBMCs or T cells enriched from blood (not recorded which). These receptors were obtained from a woman aged 18-29 years who had recovered from COVID-19. Both conserved end residues are part of each CDR3. Fields, in order: V gene, D gene, clone size, J gene, CDR3 protein, CDR3 DNA. D genes are given only for firm matches. For some rows the clone size is stated as once, few or many, or as a class when expanded; others skip it.

>TRBV7-2|TRBD1|-|TRBJ2-3
CASSARTGKGTDTQYF
TGTGCCAGCAGCGCCCGGACAGGGAAAGGGACAGATACGCAGTATTTT
>TRBV11-2|TRBD2|once|TRBJ2-3
CASSSQLAGVDTDTQYF
TGTGCCAGCAGCTCCCAGCTGGCGGGAGTGGACACAGATACGCAGTATTTT
>TRBV20-1|TRBD1|once|TRBJ1-4
CSASPGTVDEKLFF
TGCAGTGCTAGTCCCGGGACAGTGGATGAAAAACTGTTTTTT
>TRBV5-5|-|-|TRBJ1-2
CASSLDRILYGYTF
TGTGCCAGCAGCCTAGACAGGATCCTATATGGCTACACCTTC
>TRBV2|TRBD1|-|TRBJ1-2
CASSPPGTGGYTF
TGTGCCAGCAGTCCACCCGGGACAGGTGGCTACACCTTC
>TRBV5-1|-|-|TRBJ2-1
CASSPRAGEHEQFF
TGCGCCAGCAGCCCCCGGGCAGGGGAGCATGAGCAGTTCTTC
>TRBV28|TRBD2|-|TRBJ2-1
CASRGGRNEQFF
TGTGCCAGCCGGGGGGGGAGGAATGAGCAGTTCTTC
>TRBV11-2|-|once|TRBJ1-1
CASRNSPPDLRNTEAFF
TGTGCCAGCAGGAACTCCCCCCCTGATCTGAGGAACACTGAAGCTTTCTTT
>TRBV12-3/TRBV12-4|TRBD2|-|TRBJ2-5
CASSPGGFWAQYF
TGTGCCAGCAGTCCCGGGGGGTTCTGGGCCCAGTACTTC
>TRBV28|TRBD1|-|TRBJ1-1
CASSPWQGARTEAFF
TGTGCCAGCAGTCCGTGGCAGGGGGCGAGAACTGAAGCTTTCTTT
>TRBV9|TRBD1|once|TRBJ2-5
CASSVGGTGGGQETQYF
TGTGCCAGCAGCGTAGGAGGGACAGGGGGAGGTCAGGAGACCCAGTACTTC
>TRBV4-3|-|few|TRBJ2-7
CASSQALGGVTYEQYF
TGCGCCAGCAGCCAAGCCCTCGGGGGAGTCACCTACGAGCAGTACTTC
>TRBV28|-|-|TRBJ1-3
CASSLMPGRDTIYF
TGTGCCAGCAGTTTAATGCCAGGGAGGGACACCATATATTTT
>TRBV5-4|-|-|TRBJ1-1
CASSLRGEAFF
TGTGCCAGCAGCTTGAGGGGTGAAGCTTTCTTT
>TRBV9|TRBD2|-|TRBJ2-2
CASSVSGSSGYTGELFF
TGTGCCAGCAGCGTCAGCGGTTCTAGCGGTTACACCGGGGAGCTGTTTTTT